Sequencing of this T cell receptor beta chain was carried out in a study of cytomegalovirus exposure and HLA in healthy donors. Germline V gene sequence: CDR1 SGHRS, CDR2 YFSETQ. Trimming stripped 2 bases from V and 6 bases from J, with 19 bases between. The length of the CDR3 is 16 residues. The primer mix had 60 Vbeta and 13 Jbeta primers. TCRdb's table, derived via immunoSEQ multiplex PCR, lists solely in-frame clones and lacks some. The sample shows 170,000 or so clones, under 85% of them seen only once. As for this clone: Its target is not known.

Study conclusions and caveats: High sensitivity and specificity were reportedly achieved when the classifier diagnosed cytomegalovirus status.

The sequence was obtained from a man younger than 30 in good health and CMV-seronegative. The genes are TRBV5-1 and TRBJ2-3; perhaps TRBD1 as D (6 bases). Sample: PBMCs. The CDR3 reads CASSLIVAQGGDTQYF. In DNA form, the CDR3 reads TGCGCCAGCAGCTTAATTGTGGCACAGGGTGGGGATACGCAGTATTTT.